The 23 T cell receptor beta chains below were found in one sample sequenced in a study of blood T cell repertoires in COVID-19. Clones were sequenced by immunoSEQ multiplex PCR, and TCRdb holds only the in-frame ones, with some missing. Among 15,000 or so clones, about 89% were seen once, and the ten largest hold 2.4%. Sequenced input: peripheral blood. The receptors come from a woman in her sixties or seventies in a cohort sampled during active or convalescent COVID-19.

The gene calls are TRBV18 and TRBJ1-1; 7 bases map to TRBD1. CDR1 is KGHSH, CDR2 LQKENI, per germline. V gave up 3 bases and J gave up 4 bases; unmatched junction bases: 29. The length of the CDR3 is 22 residues. In DNA form, the CDR3 reads TGTGCCAGCTCACCCCAGGGGGACGGCCCTATCAACCCTTGGGATTTCGGCACTGAAGCTTTCTTT. It is translated as CASSPQGDGPINPWDFGTEAFF.

The V gene is TRBV5-8, the J gene TRBJ2-2; 10 bases align to TRBD1. Germline V gene lookup returns CDR1 SGHTS and CDR2 YDEGEE. The CDR3 extends over 15 amino acids. The V segment lost 4 bases and the J segment 4 bases; nucleotides outside the gene matches: 4. CDR3 bases: TGTGCCAGCAGCCCCGGGACAGGGGCCACCGGGGAGCTGTTTTTT. The encoded protein is CASSPGTGATGELFF.

The rearrangement uses TRBV5-1 and TRBJ1-2; 8 nucleotides match TRBD1. The junction had 8 bases not matched to a gene; V was cut back by 7 bases and J by 3 bases. This CDR3 region has 14 residues. Germline V lookup: CDR1 SGHRS, CDR2 YFSETQ. CDR3 loop: CASEPGQGDYGYTF. As DNA, the CDR3 is TGCGCCAGCGAACCCGGACAGGGCGACTATGGCTACACCTTC.

The genes are TRBV9 and TRBJ1-4; D uncertain. The germline CDR1 and CDR2 sequences are SGDLS and YYNGEE. Deletions cut 0 bases from V and 8 bases from J, with 8 bases between. The CDR3 length is 13 residues. CDR3 coding DNA: TGTGCCAGCAGCGTAGCGGCGGGGGAAAAACTGTTTTTT. Protein sequence: CASSVAAGEKLFF.

This clone was recorded only once. The chain has TRBV7-2 and TRBJ2-3, with a possible D match to TRBD1 (6 bases). CDR3 size: 14 residues. V was clipped by 1 base and J by 2 bases, with 7 bases between them. Germline V gene data show CDR1 as SGHTA and CDR2 as FQGNSA. CDR3 residues: CASSLGGLTDTQYF. The CDR3 nucleotides are TGTGCCAGCAGCTTAGGGGGGCTCACAGATACGCAGTATTTT.

V usage is TRBV11-2 and J usage is TRBJ1-1, with 8 bases matching TRBD1. The germline gives CDR1 SGHAT, CDR2 FQNNGV. V dropped 6 bases and J dropped 10; count of bases not matched to a gene: 13. The CDR3 loop spans 14 amino acids. DNA for the CDR3: TGTGCCAGCAGGCCGACAGGGGACTGGACCCGAGCTTTCTTT. The encoded protein is CASRPTGDWTRAFF.

The sample holds a few counts of this clone. This chain links TRBV9 with TRBJ2-2; no reliable D call. The V gene lost 0 bases and the J gene lost 2 bases, with 8 bases spanning the gap. Germline CDR1 and CDR2: SGDLS and YYNGEE. CDR3 length: 15 amino acids. Here the CDR3 reads CASSVATDNTGELFF. The CDR3, as DNA: TGTGCCAGCAGCGTAGCTACAGACAACACCGGGGAGCTGTTTTTT.

The chain employs TRBV10-3 and TRBJ2-1; TRBD2 matches at 14 bases. CDR3 length equals 15 residues. The germline gives CDR1 ENHRY, CDR2 SYGVKD. Unmatched junction bases numbered 1, after V lost 6 bases and J lost 3 bases. CDR3 sequence: CAIRGTSGGYNEQFF. The CDR3 coding sequence is TGTGCCATCAGGGGGACTAGCGGGGGCTACAATGAGCAGTTCTTC.

The rearrangement joins TRBV5-6 to TRBJ1-2; TRBD1 matches 7 bases. This CDR3 comprises 13 residues. Germline V gene sequence: CDR1 SGHDT, CDR2 YYEEEE. The trim removed 4 bases at V and 6 bases at J, leaving 6 bases unmatched. The CDR3 sequence is CASSPGTVNGYTF. CDR3 DNA: TGTGCCAGCAGCCCCGGGACAGTAAATGGCTACACCTTC.

This chain joins TRBV6-5 and TRBJ1-6; perhaps TRBD1 as D (6 bases). The V gene's germline CDR1 is MNHEY and CDR2 SVGAGI. Between the trimmed V and J ends, which lost 5 bases and 6 bases, there was a span of 11 bases. The CDR3 contains 14 residues. In DNA, the CDR3 is TGTGCCAGCAGTCAGGGGCGAGGTAATTCACCCCTCCACTTT. It is translated as CASSQGRGNSPLHF.

The rearrangement joins TRBV3-1 (or the pseudogene TRBV3-2) to TRBJ2-1; 7 nucleotides align to TRBD1. The CDR3 has 15 amino acids. The germline gives CDR1 LGHDT, CDR2 YNNKEL (reference sequence). J lost 5 bases, V lost 4 bases, and 8 bases had no gene match. CDR3 residues: CASSPRDRKNNEQFF. The CDR3 DNA reads TGTGCCAGCAGCCCACGGGACAGAAAAAACAATGAGCAGTTCTTC.

This chain connects TRBV5-1 to TRBJ2-3; D may be TRBD1 (6 bases). There are 15 residues in the CDR3. Germline V gives CDR1 SGHRS, CDR2 YFSETQ. Trimming cost V 0 bases and J 2 bases, with 10 bases left between them. CDR3 sequence reads: CASSLEQGPTDTQYF. CDR3 bases: TGCGCCAGCAGCTTGGAACAGGGACCCACAGATACGCAGTATTTT.

The rearrangement uses TRBV11-2 and TRBJ1-1, with D possibly being TRBD1 (5 bases). The CDR3 is made up of 16 amino acids. With 4 bases removed from V and 3 bases from J, the gap between germline ends came to 18 bases. CDR1 is SGHAT, CDR2 FQNNGV, per germline. The CDR3 spells CASSSIRWGVDTEAFF. CDR3 nucleotides: TGTGCCAGCAGCTCAATCCGCTGGGGGGTTGACACTGAAGCTTTCTTT.

J is TRBJ1-2 and V is TRBV7-9; possibly TRBD1 for D (6 bases). Germline V gene data show CDR1 as SEHNR and CDR2 as FQNEAQ (reference sequence). The CDR3 loop spans 14 amino acids. Trimming stripped 5 bases from V and 2 bases from J, with 12 bases between. The CDR3 is CASSRTGQNYGYTF. The CDR3 bases are TGTGCCAGCAGCCGGACGGGACAAAACTATGGCTACACCTTC.

V is TRBV9 and J is TRBJ2-1; 8 bases match TRBD2. CDR3 length equals 15 residues. Germline lookup yields CDR1 SGDLS and CDR2 YYNGEE. The junction had 8 bases not matched to a gene; V was cut back by 0 bases and J by 9 bases. CDR3 amino acids: CASSVDAGGPLEQFF. As DNA, the CDR3 is TGTGCCAGCAGCGTAGACGCGGGGGGACCCCTTGAGCAGTTCTTC.

The chain combines TRBV5-1 with TRBJ1-4; D not certain. Germline V gene data show CDR1 as SGHRS and CDR2 as YFSETQ. The CDR3 extends over 13 amino acids. Trimming removed 10 bases from V and 3 bases from J, with 13 bases in between. CDR3 DNA: TGCGCCTCACAGCGGGTAGCTAATGAAAAACTGTTTTTT. This translates into CASQRVANEKLFF.

The chain is built from TRBV12-3 or TRBV12-4 and TRBJ2-5; tentative D call: TRBD2 (5 bases). CDR3 size: 13 residues. Trimming took 5 bases from V and 3 from J, leaving 10 bases between them. The CDR3 spells CASSPGLKETQYF. The CDR3 DNA reads TGTGCCAGCAGTCCTGGACTGAAAGAGACCCAGTACTTC.

The V gene is TRBV30, the J gene TRBJ1-2; tentative D call: TRBD1 (5 bases). Between the trimmed V and J ends, which lost 0 bases and 3 bases, there was a span of 11 bases. Germline V gene lookup returns CDR1 GTSNPN and CDR2 SVGIG (reference sequence). The length of the CDR3 is 14 residues. CDR3 region: CAWSVSRGYYGYTF. In DNA, the CDR3 is TGTGCCTGGAGTGTATCAAGGGGTTACTATGGCTACACCTTC.

This rearrangement joins TRBV21-1 to TRBJ1-3. TRBV21-1 is listed as a pseudogene. This CDR3 has 20 amino acids. The CDR3 nucleotides are TGTGCCAGCAGCGTCACCGGGGGGACGGACCCCAGGAGGTCCGGAAACACCATATATTTT. It translates to CASSVTGGTDPRRSGNTIYF.

V usage is TRBV19 and J usage is TRBJ2-7; maybe TRBD1 (6 bases). The CDR3 consists of 14 residues. CDR1 is LNHDA and CDR2 is SQIVND in the germline V gene (reference sequence). Deletions cut 1 base from V and 5 bases from J, with 12 bases between. The CDR3 spells CASSIVGATHEQYF. DNA for the CDR3: TGTGCCAGTAGTATAGTGGGGGCAACCCACGAGCAGTACTTC. The full variable domain, in which reference TRBV19 and TRBJ2-7 provide the parts outside the CDR3, is DGGITQSPKYLFRKEGQNVTLSCEQNLNHDAMYWYRQDPGQGLRLIYYSQIVNDFQKGDIAEGYSVSREKKESFPLTVTSAQKNPTAFYLCASSIVGATHEQYFGPGTRLTVT.

The genes are TRBV5-6 and TRBJ1-1; D is undetermined. Germline CDR1 is SGHDT and CDR2 is YYEEEE. Trimming removed 2 bases from V and 4 bases from J, with 6 bases in between. This CDR3 contains 12 residues. The CDR3 DNA is TGTGCCAGCAGCTTTCTTCCCACTGAAGCTTTCTTT. Translated: CASSFLPTEAFF.

The chain uses TRBV21-1 and TRBJ2-1; TRBD2 is taken as the D call from the table, unchecked against the DNA. TRBV21-1 is shown as a pseudogene. CDR3 length: 18 residues. Here the CDR3 DNA reads TGTGCCAGCAGCAAAGAAGTCAGGACTTGTAAATCCTACAATGAGCAGTTCTTC. Protein product: CASSKEVRTCKSYNEQFF.

The rearrangement joins TRBV11-2 to TRBJ2-6, with TRBD1 matching 11 bases. Per the germline V gene, CDR1 is SGHAT and CDR2 is FQNNGV. With 5 bases clipped from V and 2 bases from J, the junction kept 5 bases outside the gene matches. The CDR3 spans 17 residues. The CDR3 loop reads CASSLRTGGAGANVLTF. The CDR3, as DNA: TGTGCCAGCAGCCTCAGGACAGGGGGCGCTGGGGCCAACGTCCTGACTTTC.